Following are 15 T cell receptor beta chains from one sample sequenced in a study (dated by TCRdb to about 2017). Sequencing was performed on an Illumina HiSeq 2500. Starting from the raw public reads, TCRdb applied fastp trimming at Q25, assembled clones with MiXCR and retained in-frame beta chains. Each CDR3 protein appears once, grouped with its most common genes and DNA. The sample contains approximately 1,100 distinct CDR3 sequences, less than 45% of them found a single time. The ten largest clones represent 62% of the sample. The sample consisted of CD8+ T cells (not recorded whether cultured). The receptors were sampled from a male donor.

This sequence joins TRBV19 and TRBJ2-2, with unresolved D. CDR1 is LNHDA, CDR2 SQIVND, per germline (reference sequence). The CDR3 contains 13 residues. CDR3 nucleotide sequence: TGTAACAGTAGTATTCGTAGTTCCGGGGAGCTGTTTTTT. Its translation: CNSSIRSSGELFF.

About this clonotype itself: A junction end diverges from the germline sequence, so it may reflect a read error. The chain couples TRBV19 to TRBJ2-1, with D hard to call. Germline V gene lookup returns CDR1 LNHDA and CDR2 SQIVND (reference sequence). This CDR3 region has 13 residues. As DNA, the CDR3 is TGTGCCAGTAGTATCTACAGCGTAAATGGGCAGTCCTTC. This encodes CASSIYSVNGQSF.

This chain joins TRBV19 and TRBJ1-2; D is undetermined. Trimming took off 2 bases at V and 11 bases at J, with 15 bases between the two ends. The germline CDR1 and CDR2 sequences are LNHDA and SQIVND (reference sequence). This CDR3 has 13 residues. CDR3: CASSITSVKGYTF. In DNA form, the CDR3 reads TGTGCCAGTAGTATAACGTCAGTCAAAGGTTACACCTTC. The full variable domain, in which reference TRBV19 and TRBJ1-2 provide the parts outside the CDR3, is DGGITQSPKYLFRKEGQNVTLSCEQNLNHDAMYWYRQDPGQGLRLIYYSQIVNDFQKGDIAEGYSVSREKKESFPLTVTSAQKNPTAFYLCASSITSVKGYTFGSGTRLTVV.

This clonotype was recorded a few times. The chain carries TRBV20-1 and TRBJ2-3; D gene ambiguous. The CDR3 spans 16 residues. Germline assignment: CDR1 DFQATT and CDR2 SNEGSKA (reference sequence). The germline V and J ends were trimmed by 0 bases and 3 bases, with 16 bases remaining between them. The DNA of the CDR3 is TGCAGTGCTAGAGATCTGCGAACTTTCCGGACAGATACGCAGTATTTT. Amino acid sequence: CSARDLRTFRTDTQYF.

This chain connects TRBV10-3 to TRBJ2-1; TRBD2 matches 10 bases. Unmatched junction bases numbered 22, after V lost 2 bases and J lost 6 bases. The CDR3 covers 21 residues. The germline V gene has CDR1 ENHRY and CDR2 SYGVKD. The CDR3 DNA reads as TGTGCCATCAGTGAGCCGACACAGGGCCCCAGGCTAGCGGGAGTCTTCAATGAGCAGTTCTTC. Its protein is CAISEPTQGPRLAGVFNEQFF.

This clonotype was counted between two and nine times. This could be a read error, since a much larger clone is one nucleotide away. This chain uses TRBV24-1 with TRBJ2-7; TRBD1 matches at 8 bases. CDR1 KGHDR and CDR2 SFDVKD come from the germline V gene. V shed 7 bases and J 9 bases; nucleotides not matched to a gene: 10. The CDR3 contains 13 residues. The CDR3 loop reads CATRSGGPHGQYF. As DNA, the CDR3 is TGTGCCACCAGGTCAGGGGGCCCTCACGGGCAGTACTTC.

This clonotype is classed as medium-sized. The genes are TRBV19 and TRBJ2-1, with 10 bases matching TRBD2. The J segment lost 4 bases and the V segment lost 8 bases, leaving 8 bases of the junction unmatched. CDR1 and CDR2 (germline): LNHDA, SQIVND (reference sequence). CDR3 length: 15 amino acids. CDR3 coding DNA: TGTGCCAGTGGAATCATAGCGGGGGGTTACAATGAGCAGTTCTTC. This codes for CASGIIAGGYNEQFF.

This chain connects TRBV19 to TRBJ2-1, with 11 bases that match TRBD2. After removal of 4 bases from V and 8 bases from J, the junction contained 7 bases not matched to a gene. Germline assignment: CDR1 LNHDA and CDR2 SQIVND (reference sequence). CDR3 length equals 15 residues. The DNA of the CDR3 is TGTGCCAGTAGTAACCTAGCGGGGGGCCACGATGAGCAGTTCTTC. Its translation: CASSNLAGGHDEQFF.

This clonotype was observed many times. The rearrangement joins TRBV19 to TRBJ2-7, with 8 bases matching TRBD1. Per the germline V gene, CDR1 is LNHDA and CDR2 is SQIVND (reference sequence). With V trimmed by 3 bases and J by 2 bases, 6 bases remained unmatched. This CDR3 has 15 residues. CDR3 coding DNA: TGTGCCAGTAGTATTTATGGGACAGGAGCCTACGAGCAGTACTTC. Encoded protein: CASSIYGTGAYEQYF.

Comments on this clonotype: Given a much more abundant clone one base away, this may be a read error. This chain joins TRBV19 and TRBJ2-6, with a weak D call TRBD1 (5 bases). CDR1 is LNHDA and CDR2 is SQIVND in the germline V gene (reference sequence). This CDR3 spans 15 amino acids. The CDR3 sequence: CASSIRFSGANVLAF. The CDR3 region has the DNA TGTGCCAGTAGTATACGTTTCTCTGGGGCCAACGTCCTGGCTTTC.

As for this clonotype: The junction departs from germline at one end; a sequencing error may be responsible. This chain connects TRBV19 to TRBJ2-7; tentatively, D is TRBD1 (5 bases). CDR1 is LNHDA, CDR2 SQIVND, per germline (reference sequence). The CDR3 covers 13 residues. The DNA for the CDR3 is TGTGCCAGTAGTATCAGGGCCAGCTACGAGCAGCACTTC. This codes for CASSIRASYEQHF.

With respect to this clonotype: The junction shows a germline mismatch at one end, possibly a read error. J is TRBJ2-3 and V is TRBV19; no clear D gene. This CDR3 has 13 amino acids. Germline V gene lookup returns CDR1 LNHDA and CDR2 SQIVND (reference sequence). The CDR3 sequence is CASSYRSTDTHYF. Written as DNA, the CDR3 is TGTGCCAGTAGTTATCGGTCCACAGATACGCATTATTTT.

As for this clonotype: One end of the junction is discordant with germline, which a read error may explain. This rearrangement joins TRBV19 to TRBJ1-5, with unresolved D. Per the germline V gene, CDR1 is LNHDA and CDR2 is SQIVND (reference sequence). CDR3 size: 13 residues. CDR3 amino acids: CASNIYGNQPQHF. The DNA for the CDR3 is TGTGCCAGTAATATATATGGCAATCAGCCCCAGCATTTT.

This clonotype is labeled medium-sized. DNA for the CDR3: TGTGCCAGCAGTTTATTCCCCTACCGACCTGAAGCTTTCTTT. It translates to CASSLFPYRPEAFF. V and J are TRBV28 and TRBJ1-1; D remains unclear. V lost 1 base and J 6 bases, leaving 12 bases between the germline ends. The CDR3 sequence is 14 residues long. Germline CDR1 reads MDHEN; CDR2 reads SYDVKM. Based on the CDR3 plus reference TRBV28 and TRBJ1-1, the full variable domain is DVKVTQSSRYLVKRTGEKVFLECVQDMDHENMFWYRQDPGLGLRLIYFSYDVKMKEKGDIPEGYSVSREKKERFSLILESASTNQTSMYLCASSLFPYRPEAFFGQGTRLTVV.

This clonotype is categorized as medium-sized (0.01 to 0.1%). The rearrangement links TRBV19 to TRBJ2-1; D is unresolved. The V gene lost 3 bases and the J gene lost 2 bases, with 14 bases spanning the gap. The germline CDR1 and CDR2 sequences are LNHDA and SQIVND (reference sequence). The CDR3 covers 16 residues. The CDR3 region is CASSIFGGSAYNEQFF. CDR3 nucleotide sequence: TGTGCCAGTAGTATTTTCGGTGGGTCTGCCTACAATGAGCAGTTCTTC.